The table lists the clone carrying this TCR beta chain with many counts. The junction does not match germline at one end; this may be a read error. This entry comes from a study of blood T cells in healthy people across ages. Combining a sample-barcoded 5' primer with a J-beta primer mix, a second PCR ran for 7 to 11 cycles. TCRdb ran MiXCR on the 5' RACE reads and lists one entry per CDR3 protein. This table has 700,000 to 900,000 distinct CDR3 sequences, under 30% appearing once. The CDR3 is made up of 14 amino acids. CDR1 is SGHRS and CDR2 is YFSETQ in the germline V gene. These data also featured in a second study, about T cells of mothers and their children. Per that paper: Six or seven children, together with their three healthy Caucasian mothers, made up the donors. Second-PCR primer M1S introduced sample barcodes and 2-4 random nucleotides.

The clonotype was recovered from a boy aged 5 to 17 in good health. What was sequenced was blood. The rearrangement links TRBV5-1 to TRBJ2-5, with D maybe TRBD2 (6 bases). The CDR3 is CASSLEGPRETQYF. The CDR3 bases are TGTGCCAGCAGCTTGGAGGGGCCACGAGAGACCCAGTACTTC.